A selection of T cell receptor beta chains follows, all from one sample in a study of blood T cell repertoires in COVID-19. Profiled with immunoSEQ multiplex PCR; TCRdb holds only in-frame clones, not every one. Among 250,000 to 300,000 clones, 86% were seen once, and the ten largest hold 3.6%. Material for sequencing was peripheral blood. These receptors were collected from a man between 18 and 35 years old with active or convalescent COVID-19. Both conserved end residues are part of each CDR3. The D gene is left open where the match is weak. Size values are once, few and many counts, or a class for expanded clones, and some rows have none.

TGTGCCAGCAGTTACGCCTCTAGCGGGAACACAGATACGCAGTATTTT	CASSYASSGNTDTQYF	-	TRBD2	TRBJ2-3	TRBV6-2/TRBV6-3
TGTGCCAGCAGTTGGCGGACTAGCGGGAGTAATGAGCAGTTCTTC	CASSWRTSGSNEQFF	-	TRBD2	TRBJ2-1	TRBV27
TGCAGCGTTGATCCGGGACAGGGCTGGGACGAGCAGTACTTC	CSVDPGQGWDEQYF	-	TRBD1	TRBJ2-7	TRBV29-1
TGTGCCAGCAGCCCCGGACTACCCGAGCAGTACTTC	CASSPGLPEQYF	-	-	TRBJ2-7	TRBV6-5
TGCGCCAGCAGTCAAGAACACAGTAACACCGGGGAGCTGTTTTTT	CASSQEHSNTGELFF	-	-	TRBJ2-2	TRBV23-1
TGTGCCACCAGTGATTCTCCCGGGGTAGCGGGAGCGAATGAGCAGTTCTTC	CATSDSPGVAGANEQFF	-	TRBD2	TRBJ2-1	TRBV24-1
TGTGCCTGCGGGGGATTCTCCTACGAGCAGTACTTC	CACGGFSYEQYF	-	-	TRBJ2-7	TRBV30
TGCGCCAGCAGAGCGGGGACAGGGTCCCAGCCCCAGCATTTT	CASRAGTGSQPQHF	-	TRBD1	TRBJ1-5	TRBV10-2
TGCGCCAGCAGCCCCGCCGCGGGAGACGAGACCCAGTACTTC	CASSPAAGDETQYF	-	TRBD2	TRBJ2-5	TRBV4-3
TGTGCCAGCAGCTTAGGGTCGGTTGAGCAGTTCTTC	CASSLGSVEQFF	-	-	TRBJ2-1	TRBV7-9
TGTGCCAGCAGCAATCACAGGGAATCACCCCTCCACTTT	CASSNHRESPLHF	few	-	TRBJ1-6	TRBV5-8
TGTGCCAGCAGCTTGGCAGGGAGGTTTGACTATGGCTACACCTTC	CASSLAGRFDYGYTF	-	-	TRBJ1-2	TRBV5-6
TGTGCCTGGAGCGTTAGGGGGTACGTGGGTCAGCCCCAGCATTTT	CAWSVRGYVGQPQHF	-	-	TRBJ1-5	TRBV30
TGTGCCAGCAGCTTGCATTTGAGCTCTGGAAACACCATATATTTT	CASSLHLSSGNTIYF	few	-	TRBJ1-3	TRBV5-5
TGTGCCAGCAGTTACTGGGGACAGGGACATTCACCCCTCCACTTT	CASSYWGQGHSPLHF	few	TRBD1	TRBJ1-6	TRBV6-5
TGTGCCAGCAGTTACGTTACAGGGCCTGGCTACACCTTC	CASSYVTGPGYTF	-	-	TRBJ1-2	TRBV6-6
TGTGCCAGCAGTGCTGTAGGGCTAGCGGGGGGTGAGCAGTTCTTC	CASSAVGLAGGEQFF	once	TRBD2	TRBJ2-1	TRBV2
TGTGCCAGCAGCTTAAGACAGGGGGCCGAGACCCAGTACTTC	CASSLRQGAETQYF	-	TRBD1	TRBJ2-5	TRBV7-9
TGTGCCAGCAGATGGACAGGGGTGGATGGAGATACGCAGTATTTT	CASRWTGVDGDTQYF	-	TRBD1	TRBJ2-3	TRBV28
TGTGCCAGCAGTGAAGTTCTTTTAGCGGGACATCACGAGCAGTACTTC	CASSEVLLAGHHEQYF	-	TRBD2	TRBJ2-7	TRBV6-1
TGTGCCAGCAGCCTGGGACTAGACCTCAATGAGCAGTTCTTC	CASSLGLDLNEQFF	-	TRBD2	TRBJ2-1	TRBV3-1/TRBV3-2
TGTGCCAGCAGCCAAGAGGCAGGACAAGAGACCCAGTACTTC	CASSQEAGQETQYF	-	-	TRBJ2-5	TRBV3-1/TRBV3-2
TGTGCCAGCAGTTACTCGCGTTACTCTGGAAACACCATATATTTT	CASSYSRYSGNTIYF	-	-	TRBJ1-3	TRBV6-5
TGTGCCAGCAGCTTATTCCCTAGCGGGGGTAACTATGAGCAGTTCTTC	CASSLFPSGGNYEQFF	-	TRBD2	TRBJ2-1	TRBV7-2
TGTGCCAGCAGCTTCCTTCCGGCGACAGGGGACGGCTACACCTTC	CASSFLPATGDGYTF	-	TRBD1	TRBJ1-2	TRBV5-5
TGTGCCATCAGGGACAGCTCCTACGAGCAGTACTTC	CAIRDSSYEQYF	-	-	TRBJ2-7	TRBV10-3
TGCGCCAGCAGCCAAGACGTAGCGGGAGTTAGGTCGGATGAGCAGTTCTTC	CASSQDVAGVRSDEQFF	-	TRBD2	TRBJ2-1	TRBV4-3
TGTGCCAGCAGCCAGACCCACGGGGAGCAGTTCTTC	CASSQTHGEQFF	once	-	TRBJ2-1	TRBV4-2
TGTGCCAGCGAACAGGGGGCGAACACTGAAGCTTTCTTT	CASEQGANTEAFF	-	-	TRBJ1-1	TRBV21-1
TGTGCCAGCAGCTTAGGCGTGGGAGACACCGGGGAGCTGTTTTTT	CASSLGVGDTGELFF	few	-	TRBJ2-2	TRBV11-2
TGCGCCAGCAGCTACCCCCGGGAGGGAGGAAACACCATATATTTT	CASSYPREGGNTIYF	-	-	TRBJ1-3	TRBV5-1
TGCGCCAGCAGCCAGGACGTCCCAGGGGCGGCTGGAAACACCATATATTTT	CASSQDVPGAAGNTIYF	-	-	TRBJ1-3	TRBV4-3